The present TCR beta chain was sequenced within a study of T cell responses to AZD1222 COVID-19 vaccine. This clone came up once. The antigen is unknown. Sequenced by immunoSEQ multiplex PCR; TCRdb stores in-frame clones only, minus some. This sample has approximately 150,000 clones, with about 91% found just once. The CDR3 contains 13 residues. Trimming at V came to 2 bases and at J to 6 bases, leaving 1 base not matched to a gene. Germline CDR1 reads LGHNA; CDR2 reads YNFKEQ. Regarding the study as a whole: Dominant at 160-218 and 743-854, vaccine-associated CD4 TCRs also spanned spike. Samples come after the peak T cell response, not at day 14.

The genes are TRBV4-2 and TRBJ2-1, with TRBD2 matching over 7 bases. Sequenced here: peripheral blood, sampled on day 0 of AZD1222 vaccination. The sequence derives from an adult in good health. In DNA, the CDR3 is TGTGCCAGCAGCCAATCGGGGGGCAATGAGCAGTTCTTC. The encoded protein is CASSQSGGNEQFF.